This T cell receptor beta chain is drawn from a study of T cells in Graves' hyperthyroidism and ophthalmopathy. Authors of the study amplified TCR beta CDR3 regions from RNA transcripts. The primer set for the first-round RT-PCR of the TCR CDR3 was HTBI. TCRdb re-derived calls from the multiplex PCR reads in MiXCR, one entry per CDR3 protein. The sample consists of approximately 420,000 distinct CDR3 sequences, about 15% of them appearing once. This clonotype was detected ten times or more. Specimen: blood. This clonotype was obtained from a woman aged 25 to 45 with Graves' hyperthyroidism.

The CDR3 reads CASSPSSSYEQYF. CDR3 bases: TGTGCCAGCAGTCCGTCGAGCTCCTACGAGCAGTACTTC. The rearrangement joins TRBV28 to TRBJ2-7; D gene unclear. Trimming removed 5 bases from V and 0 bases from J, with 8 bases in between. The V gene's germline CDR1 is MDHEN and CDR2 SYDVKM. This CDR3 has 13 residues.